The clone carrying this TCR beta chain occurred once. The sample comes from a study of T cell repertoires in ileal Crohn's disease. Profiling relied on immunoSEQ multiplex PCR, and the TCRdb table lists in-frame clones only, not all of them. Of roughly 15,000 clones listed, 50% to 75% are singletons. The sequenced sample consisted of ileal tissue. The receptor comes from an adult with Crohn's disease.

The CDR3 sequence: CASSLDNGRLSGELFF. CDR3 DNA sequence: TGTGCCAGCAGCTTAGACAACGGGAGACTGTCCGGGGAGCTGTTTTTT. The V call is TRBV7-8, the J call TRBJ2-2, with a tentative D call TRBD2 (6 bases). The V end was cut by 1 base, the J end by 6 bases, with 15 bases between. The CDR3 is made up of 16 amino acids. The V gene's germline CDR1 is SGHVS and CDR2 FQNEAQ.